This is a list of T cell receptor beta chains from one sample in a study of cytomegalovirus exposure and HLA in healthy donors. Here immunoSEQ multiplex PCR was the method, and the copy in TCRdb shows in-frame clones only, minus some. The sample lists about 130,000 clones; just under 75% were seen once. The specimen sequenced was PBMCs. The source is a man aged 40-55 years in good health and CMV-seropositive. Each CDR3 is given with its conserved first and last residue. The order of the fields is CDR3 protein, CDR3 DNA, D gene, V gene, clone size, CDR3 length, J gene. D genes are given only for firm matches. Size tells how often a clone was seen (once, few, many) or the class of an expanded clone, and some rows leave it out.

cdr3_aa: CASSVDIAGGVDTQYF; cdr3_nt: TGTGCCAGCAGCGTAGATATAGCGGGGGGCGTAGATACGCAGTATTTT; d_call: TRBD2; v_call: TRBV9; clone_size: NA; cdr3_length: 16; j_call: TRBJ2-3
cdr3_aa: CASSLAGDPRNQPQHF; cdr3_nt: TGTGCCAGCAGCTTGGCCGGGGATCCACGCAATCAGCCCCAGCATTTT; d_call: NA; v_call: TRBV5-6; clone_size: once; cdr3_length: 16; j_call: TRBJ1-5
cdr3_aa: CASSRLAGGTDTQYF; cdr3_nt: TGCGCCAGCAGCCGACTAGCGGGAGGCACAGATACGCAGTATTTT; d_call: TRBD2; v_call: TRBV4-1; clone_size: NA; cdr3_length: 15; j_call: TRBJ2-3
cdr3_aa: CASSSQGGYEKLFF; cdr3_nt: TGTGCCAGCAGTTCACAGGGTGGATATGAAAAACTGTTTTTT; d_call: NA; v_call: TRBV27; clone_size: NA; cdr3_length: 14; j_call: TRBJ1-4
cdr3_aa: CASSSLVKPNTEAFF; cdr3_nt: TGTGCCAGCAGCTCCTTAGTGAAACCGAACACTGAAGCTTTCTTT; d_call: NA; v_call: TRBV11-3; clone_size: NA; cdr3_length: 15; j_call: TRBJ1-1
cdr3_aa: CASSLSAYRSNYGYTF; cdr3_nt: TGTGCCAGCAGTTTATCGGCTTACAGATCTAACTATGGCTACACCTTC; d_call: NA; v_call: TRBV27; clone_size: NA; cdr3_length: 16; j_call: TRBJ1-2
cdr3_aa: CASSSITETSGNTIYF; cdr3_nt: TGTGCCAGCAGCTCAATAACAGAGACCTCTGGAAACACCATATATTTT; d_call: NA; v_call: TRBV9; clone_size: few; cdr3_length: 16; j_call: TRBJ1-3
cdr3_aa: CASSPGLAGGVGETQYF; cdr3_nt: TGCGCCAGCAGCCCCGGACTAGCGGGGGGGGTTGGAGAGACCCAGTACTTC; d_call: TRBD2; v_call: TRBV5-1; clone_size: NA; cdr3_length: 17; j_call: TRBJ2-5
cdr3_aa: CASTKKVTESYTF; cdr3_nt: TGTGCCAGCACCAAAAAGGTCACGGAGAGCTACACCTTC; d_call: NA; v_call: TRBV7-9; clone_size: NA; cdr3_length: 13; j_call: TRBJ1-2
cdr3_aa: CASSIPGPGGYEQYF; cdr3_nt: TGTGCCAGCAGTATTCCGGGACCAGGGGGGTACGAGCAGTACTTC; d_call: NA; v_call: TRBV28; clone_size: few; cdr3_length: 15; j_call: TRBJ2-7
cdr3_aa: CASRRWQIEAFF; cdr3_nt: TGTGCCAGCAGGCGGTGGCAGATTGAAGCTTTCTTT; d_call: NA; v_call: TRBV6-4; clone_size: NA; cdr3_length: 12; j_call: TRBJ1-1
cdr3_aa: CASSQSWGPQETQYF; cdr3_nt: TGTGCCAGCAGCCAATCGTGGGGGCCCCAAGAGACCCAGTACTTC; d_call: NA; v_call: TRBV16; clone_size: NA; cdr3_length: 15; j_call: TRBJ2-5
cdr3_aa: CASSASFVTGGEAFF; cdr3_nt: TGTGCCAGCAGCGCCAGTTTTGTGACAGGGGGTGAAGCTTTCTTT; d_call: TRBD1; v_call: TRBV11-2; clone_size: NA; cdr3_length: 15; j_call: TRBJ1-1
cdr3_aa: CASSGFGGFEKLFF; cdr3_nt: TGTGCCAGCAGTGGATTCGGGGGATTTGAAAAACTGTTTTTT; d_call: NA; v_call: TRBV2; clone_size: NA; cdr3_length: 14; j_call: TRBJ1-4
cdr3_aa: CASSQFRTGENSPLHF; cdr3_nt: TGCGCCAGCAGCCAGTTTCGGACAGGGGAGAATTCACCCCTCCACTTT; d_call: TRBD1; v_call: TRBV4-1; clone_size: NA; cdr3_length: 16; j_call: TRBJ1-6
cdr3_aa: CASSFSATGGGYGYTF; cdr3_nt: TGTGCCAGCAGTTTCTCTGCAACGGGTGGAGGCTATGGCTACACCTTC; d_call: NA; v_call: TRBV27; clone_size: NA; cdr3_length: 16; j_call: TRBJ1-2
cdr3_aa: CASSRSPGLAAGANVLTF; cdr3_nt: TGCGCCAGCAGCCGATCACCGGGACTAGCTGCTGGGGCCAACGTCCTGACTTTC; d_call: TRBD2; v_call: TRBV4-1; clone_size: NA; cdr3_length: 18; j_call: TRBJ2-6
cdr3_aa: CASSPEGAGNQPQHF; cdr3_nt: TGTGCCAGCAGTCCGGAGGGGGCCGGCAATCAGCCCCAGCATTTT; d_call: TRBD1; v_call: TRBV6-5; clone_size: NA; cdr3_length: 15; j_call: TRBJ1-5
cdr3_aa: CASSVGSGGKNIQYF; cdr3_nt: TGTGCCAGCAGCGTAGGTAGCGGGGGCAAAAACATTCAGTACTTC; d_call: TRBD2; v_call: TRBV9; clone_size: NA; cdr3_length: 15; j_call: TRBJ2-4
cdr3_aa: CASSPGPTSGRITDTQYF; cdr3_nt: TGTGCCAGCAGTCCAGGGCCTACTAGCGGGAGAATTACAGATACGCAGTATTTT; d_call: TRBD2; v_call: TRBV27; clone_size: few; cdr3_length: 18; j_call: TRBJ2-3
cdr3_aa: CSLRTGNTGELFF; cdr3_nt: TGCAGCCTCCGGACAGGGAACACCGGGGAGCTGTTTTTT; d_call: TRBD1; v_call: TRBV29-1; clone_size: NA; cdr3_length: 13; j_call: TRBJ2-2
cdr3_aa: CASSELRNEQFF; cdr3_nt: TGTGCCAGCAGTGAATTGCGTAATGAGCAGTTCTTC; d_call: NA; v_call: TRBV2; clone_size: NA; cdr3_length: 12; j_call: TRBJ2-1
cdr3_aa: CASSLDTREAFF; cdr3_nt: TGTGCCAGCAGCTTGGATACCAGGGAAGCTTTCTTT; d_call: NA; v_call: TRBV5-8; clone_size: NA; cdr3_length: 12; j_call: TRBJ1-1
cdr3_aa: CASSLPGQGWPLHF; cdr3_nt: TGTGCCAGCAGTCTCCCGGGACAGGGATGGCCCCTCCACTTT; d_call: TRBD1; v_call: TRBV7-8; clone_size: NA; cdr3_length: 14; j_call: TRBJ1-6
cdr3_aa: CASRSPPGMVAQYF; cdr3_nt: TGTGCCAGCAGGAGCCCCCCCGGGATGGTCGCCCAGTACTTC; d_call: NA; v_call: TRBV28; clone_size: NA; cdr3_length: 14; j_call: TRBJ2-5
cdr3_aa: CASSQSRNSPLHF; cdr3_nt: TGTGCCAGCAGCCAGTCCAGAAATTCACCCCTCCACTTT; d_call: NA; v_call: TRBV6-1; clone_size: NA; cdr3_length: 13; j_call: TRBJ1-6
cdr3_aa: CASSPLPQGARDEQYF; cdr3_nt: TGTGCCAGCAGTCCCCTCCCTCAGGGGGCGAGGGACGAGCAGTACTTC; d_call: TRBD1; v_call: TRBV27; clone_size: NA; cdr3_length: 16; j_call: TRBJ2-7
cdr3_aa: CASSLADRGSTGELFF; cdr3_nt: TGTGCCAGCAGCTTGGCCGACAGGGGGAGCACCGGGGAGCTGTTTTTT; d_call: TRBD1; v_call: TRBV5-6; clone_size: NA; cdr3_length: 16; j_call: TRBJ2-2
cdr3_aa: CASSPRGVKSNRDREGHGYTF; cdr3_nt: TGCGCCAGCAGCCCACGTGGCGTGAAGTCGAACCGGGACAGAGAAGGTCATGGCTACACCTTC; d_call: TRBD1; v_call: TRBV5-1; clone_size: few; cdr3_length: 21; j_call: TRBJ1-2
cdr3_aa: CASSRDRGRYNEQFF; cdr3_nt: TGTGCCAGCAGCCGGGACAGGGGGAGGTACAATGAGCAGTTCTTC; d_call: TRBD1; v_call: TRBV11-3; clone_size: NA; cdr3_length: 15; j_call: TRBJ2-1
cdr3_aa: CASSVGAGGLAGEQFF; cdr3_nt: TGTGCCAGCAGCGTAGGGGCAGGGGGCTTGGCCGGTGAGCAGTTCTTC; d_call: TRBD1; v_call: TRBV9; clone_size: NA; cdr3_length: 16; j_call: TRBJ2-1
cdr3_aa: CASSERQSGQPQHF; cdr3_nt: TGTGCCAGCAGTGAAAGACAGTCCGGGCAGCCCCAGCATTTT; d_call: NA; v_call: TRBV2; clone_size: once; cdr3_length: 14; j_call: TRBJ1-5
cdr3_aa: CATSRDPGNTEAFF; cdr3_nt: TGTGCCACCAGCAGAGATCCAGGGAACACTGAAGCTTTCTTT; d_call: NA; v_call: TRBV15; clone_size: few; cdr3_length: 14; j_call: TRBJ1-1
cdr3_aa: CASGEGTNEKLFF; cdr3_nt: TGCGCCAGTGGTGAGGGAACTAATGAAAAACTGTTTTTT; d_call: NA; v_call: TRBV4-1; clone_size: NA; cdr3_length: 13; j_call: TRBJ1-4
cdr3_aa: CASSTGGHQPQHF; cdr3_nt: TGTGCCAGTTCGACAGGGGGCCATCAGCCCCAGCATTTT; d_call: TRBD1; v_call: TRBV19; clone_size: NA; cdr3_length: 13; j_call: TRBJ1-5
cdr3_aa: CASSFPRDRGTATADTQYF; cdr3_nt: TGCGCCAGCAGCTTTCCCCGGGACAGGGGAACGGCCACAGCAGATACGCAGTATTTT; d_call: TRBD1; v_call: TRBV5-1; clone_size: NA; cdr3_length: 19; j_call: TRBJ2-3
cdr3_aa: CASRGQSGANQPQHF; cdr3_nt: TGTGCCAGCAGGGGACAATCAGGGGCCAATCAGCCCCAGCATTTT; d_call: NA; v_call: TRBV6-1; clone_size: NA; cdr3_length: 15; j_call: TRBJ1-5
cdr3_aa: CASAGISGANVLTF; cdr3_nt: TGTGCCAGCGCAGGGATCTCTGGGGCCAACGTCCTGACTTTC; d_call: NA; v_call: TRBV11-2; clone_size: few; cdr3_length: 14; j_call: TRBJ2-6
cdr3_aa: CASSIVARELFF; cdr3_nt: TGTGCCAGTAGTATCGTTGCCAGGGAACTGTTTTTT; d_call: NA; v_call: TRBV19; clone_size: NA; cdr3_length: 12; j_call: TRBJ1-4
cdr3_aa: CASSQDNRGLTYEQYF; cdr3_nt: TGCGCCAGCAGCCAGGATAACAGGGGGCTCACCTACGAGCAGTACTTC; d_call: TRBD1; v_call: TRBV4-1; clone_size: NA; cdr3_length: 16; j_call: TRBJ2-7
cdr3_aa: CASSLGTGKSAQYF; cdr3_nt: TGTGCCAGCAGTTTAGGGACAGGGAAAAGTGCGCAGTATTTT; d_call: TRBD1; v_call: TRBV28; clone_size: NA; cdr3_length: 14; j_call: TRBJ2-3